This TCR beta chain was documented in a study of T cells in narcolepsy. Across the study: Healthy controls were enrolled alongside patients with narcolepsy type 1 or type 2. Study-level findings and limits: Autoreactive clonotypes reportedly recurred in blood of same and different patients, not controls. Some memory CD4+ repertoires had no autoreactive clone sequences.

Concerning this clone itself: As yet, its antigen is unknown.

V lost 5 bases and J lost 2; bases outside the gene matches: 2. This CDR3 region has 13 residues. Germline CDR1 reads MNHNS; CDR2 reads SASEGT. Generated by immunoSEQ multiplex PCR, the TCRdb table keeps only in-frame clones and is missing some. The repertoire holds approximately 31,000 clones, with around 80% as singletons. This TCR was recovered from a human donor with narcolepsy. The rearrangement uses TRBV6-1 and TRBJ1-2, with 7 bases identical to TRBD1. The specimen was CD45RA- memory CD4+ T cells from PBMCs. The CDR3 region has the DNA TGTGCCAGCAGTTCGACAGGGAACTATGGCTACACCTTC. Its translation: CASSSTGNYGYTF.